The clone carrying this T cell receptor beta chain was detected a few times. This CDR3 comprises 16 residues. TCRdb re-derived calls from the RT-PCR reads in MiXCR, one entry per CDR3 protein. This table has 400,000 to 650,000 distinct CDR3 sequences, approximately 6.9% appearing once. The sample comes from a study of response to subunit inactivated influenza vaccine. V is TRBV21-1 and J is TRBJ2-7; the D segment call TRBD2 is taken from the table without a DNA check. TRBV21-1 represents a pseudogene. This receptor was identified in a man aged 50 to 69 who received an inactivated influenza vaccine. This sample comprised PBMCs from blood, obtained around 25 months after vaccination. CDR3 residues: CASSSAGLDDTTEQYF. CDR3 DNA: TGTGCCAGCAGCTCGGCAGGGCTGGACGACACCACTGAGCAGTACTTC.